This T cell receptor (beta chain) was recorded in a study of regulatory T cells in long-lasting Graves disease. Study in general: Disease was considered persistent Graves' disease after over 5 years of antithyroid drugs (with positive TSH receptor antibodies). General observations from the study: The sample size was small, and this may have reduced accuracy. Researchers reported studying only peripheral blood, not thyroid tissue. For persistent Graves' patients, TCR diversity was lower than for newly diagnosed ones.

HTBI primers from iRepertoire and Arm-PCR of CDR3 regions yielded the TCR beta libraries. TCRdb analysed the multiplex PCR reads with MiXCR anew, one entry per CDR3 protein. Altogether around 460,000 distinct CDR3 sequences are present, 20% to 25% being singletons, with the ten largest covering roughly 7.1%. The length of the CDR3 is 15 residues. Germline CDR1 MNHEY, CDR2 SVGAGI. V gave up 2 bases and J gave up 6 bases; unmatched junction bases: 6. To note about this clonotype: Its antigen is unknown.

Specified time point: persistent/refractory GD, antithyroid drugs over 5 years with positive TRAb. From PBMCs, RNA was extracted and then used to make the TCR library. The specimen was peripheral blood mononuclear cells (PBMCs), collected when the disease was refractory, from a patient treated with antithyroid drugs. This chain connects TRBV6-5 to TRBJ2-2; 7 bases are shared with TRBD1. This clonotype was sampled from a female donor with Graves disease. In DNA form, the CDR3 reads TGTGCCAGCAGTTACAGGGGGCTGTCGTCCGGGGAGCTGTTTTTT. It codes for CASSYRGLSSGELFF.